This paragraph reports one T cell receptor (beta chain). Its antigen is not known. At one end, the junction sequence differs from germline, possibly due to a read error. This CDR3 contains 24 residues. Germline CDR1 SGHDN, CDR2 FVKESK. Each diagnosis was grounded in clinical symptoms, serum thyroxine and TRAb, thyroid ultrasound, and orbital computed tomography. The authors took PBMCs from 8 to 10 ml fresh peripheral blood. This sample was taken from a study of T cells in Graves' hyperthyroidism and ophthalmopathy. General observations from the study: Most clonotypes expanded in the thyroid (above 0.001) were also present in blood.

Amplification of TCR beta CDR3 regions was performed using RNA transcripts as template. Carried out on the TCR CDR3, a first-round RT-PCR used the HTBI primer set. TCRdb independently ran MiXCR on the multiplex PCR reads; one entry per CDR3 protein. The sample consists of around 580,000 distinct CDR3 sequences, 16% of them appearing once. This TCR came from a young woman with Graves' hyperthyroidism. Source material: blood. This sequence joins TRBV14 and TRBJ1-5, with TRBD1 matching over 8 bases. The DNA for the CDR3 is TGTGCCAGCAGCCAAGATCTAGAGGTTTTAACAGGGGGTGTGGGAAGGTATAGCAATCAGCTCCAGCATTTT. This gives the protein CASSQDLEVLTGGVGRYSNQLQHF.